A selection of T cell receptor beta chains follows, all from one sample in a study of human T cells and chemical hapten exposure. From the RACE reads, TCRdb called clonotypes with MiXCR, one entry per CDR3 protein. Seen here are some 81,000 distinct CDR3 sequences, 7.5% to 9.5% observed once, and the top ten hold 1.5% to 1.7%. The sample in question was whole blood, obtained in connection with sensitization to the hapten diphenylcyclopropenone (DPC). The receptors come from a young woman with alopecia areata. Some clones in this sample may be carry-over from other donors' samples. Each CDR3 is given with its conserved first and last residue. A D gene is named only where the DNA matches it firmly. Part of the rows lack a size; the others show once, few, many or a class for expanded clones.

size,J,V,D,length,DNA,CDR3
.,TRBJ2-3,TRBV20-1,.,11,TGCAGTGCCACGAGAGGTGATACGCAGTATTTT,CSATRGDTQYF
.,TRBJ1-5,TRBV5-1,TRBD1,15,TGCGCCAGCAGCTTGTTCGCAGGGGGGAATCAGCCCCAGCATTTT,CASSLFAGGNQPQHF
many,TRBJ2-7,TRBV20-1,TRBD1,15,TGCAGTGCTAGCGGGACAGGGGGTTACTCCTACGAGCAGTACTTC,CSASGTGGYSYEQYF
many,TRBJ2-4,TRBV7-2,.,14,TGTGCCAGCAGCTTCAGGGTTCCCAAAAACATTCAGTACTTC,CASSFRVPKNIQYF
many,TRBJ1-5,TRBV2,TRBD1,15,TGTGCCAGCACTCCCGGGATGGACAGGGCTCAGCCCCAGCATTTT,CASTPGMDRAQPQHF
.,TRBJ2-7,TRBV6-5,.,14,TGTGCCAGCAGGGTCCTGGACAGCTCCTACGAGCAGTACTTC,CASRVLDSSYEQYF
many,TRBJ2-7,TRBV5-6,.,13,TGTGCCAGCAGTTATGGCGGGGTGGAGGAGCAGTACTTC,CASSYGGVEEQYF
many,TRBJ2-7,TRBV20-1,.,13,TGCAGTGCCCTTAGGGCAGGATGGTACGAGCAGTACTTC,CSALRAGWYEQYF
few,TRBJ1-5,TRBV6-5,.,14,TGTGCCAGCGGCAGGACAGCTAGCAATCAGCCCCAGCATTTT,CASGRTASNQPQHF
few,TRBJ1-4,TRBV27,.,13,TGTGCCAGCAGTTGGGGCCCCCGGGCAAAACTGTTTTTT,CASSWGPRAKLFF
many,TRBJ2-3,TRBV20-1,.,12,TGCAGTGTAAGACTGTATGTAGATACGCAGTATTTT,CSVRLYVDTQYF
many,TRBJ2-5,TRBV28,TRBD2,17,TGTGCCACCTCCAACTTTTACCCGGGACTAGTGCCGGAGACCCAGTACTTC,CATSNFYPGLVPETQYF
many,TRBJ2-3,TRBV5-1,.,13,TGTGCCAGCAGCTTAGGGTCCACAGATACGCAGTATTTT,CASSLGSTDTQYF
.,TRBJ1-6,TRBV29-1,.,13,TGCAGCGTTAGACAGGAGACAAATTCACCCCTCCACTTT,CSVRQETNSPLHF
few,TRBJ1-5,TRBV29-1,TRBD1,14,TGCAGCGTTTCTACACAGGGGATCGGGCAGCCCCAGCATTTT,CSVSTQGIGQPQHF
many,TRBJ1-1,TRBV12-3/TRBV12-4,.,15,TGTGCCAGCACCGGTCCCTCCGGGCCGAACACTGAAGCTTTCTTT,CASTGPSGPNTEAFF
.,TRBJ1-6,TRBV20-1,.,15,TGCAGTGCTAGAGAGGGGGGAGACGGTGGTTCACCCCTCCACTTT,CSAREGGDGGSPLHF
many,TRBJ1-6,TRBV20-1,.,15,TGCAGTGCTAAAAAGGGCCAGGCCTATAATTCACCCCTCCACTTT,CSAKKGQAYNSPLHF
few,TRBJ1-2,TRBV6-2/TRBV6-3,.,18,TGTGCCAGCAGTCTACCACCCGGACAGCATAACATGGACTATGGCTACACCTTC,CASSLPPGQHNMDYGYTF
few,TRBJ1-2,TRBV5-4,.,17,TGTGCCAGCAGCGATATGGCGCGTGTTAATCTCCTCTATGGCTACACCTTC,CASSDMARVNLLYGYTF
many,TRBJ1-2,TRBV12-3/TRBV12-4,TRBD1,14,TGTGCCAGCAGTCCGGGACAGGGGAACTATGGCTACACCTTC,CASSPGQGNYGYTF
.,TRBJ1-5,TRBV27,.,14,TGTGCCAGCAGTCCCAGACAGAGTCGGCAGCCCCAGCATTTT,CASSPRQSRQPQHF
few,TRBJ1-2,TRBV20-1,TRBD1,14,TGCAGTGCCTCGATTGGACAGGAAAACTATGGCTACACCTTC,CSASIGQENYGYTF
many,TRBJ2-1,TRBV2,TRBD2,15,TGTGCCAGCAGTCAGACTAGCGGGGGTTACAATGAGCAGTTCTTC,CASSQTSGGYNEQFF
few,TRBJ1-6,TRBV20-1,.,16,TGCAGTGCAAAGGGACATTCAGGCTCCTATAATTCACCCCTCCACTTT,CSAKGHSGSYNSPLHF
many,TRBJ2-2,TRBV24-1,.,16,TGTGCCACCAGTGCCCAATCGACGGGGAACACCGGGGAGCTGTTTTTT,CATSAQSTGNTGELFF
.,TRBJ1-2,TRBV12-3/TRBV12-4,.,15,TGTGCCAGCAGCTCAGCACCGCCGGGGCGACATGGCTACACCTTC,CASSSAPPGRHGYTF
many,TRBJ2-3,TRBV6-6,.,14,TGTGCCAGCAGTTATCTCATAAGCACAGATACGCAGTATTTT,CASSYLISTDTQYF
few,TRBJ2-1,TRBV7-9,TRBD2,17,TGTGCCAGCAGCCTCATTTTGAGCGGGGGGAGCTACAATGAGCAGTTCTTC,CASSLILSGGSYNEQFF
.,TRBJ1-1,TRBV18,TRBD1,14,TGTGTCAGCTCACGTGGGACAGCCTCCACTGAAGCTTTCTTT,CVSSRGTASTEAFF
many,TRBJ1-1,TRBV5-8,.,13,TGTGCCAGCAGCAAGGTCCGGAACACTGAAGCTTTCTTT,CASSKVRNTEAFF
few,TRBJ1-2,TRBV27,.,12,TGTGCCGCCGGAAGTCTAAACTATGGCTACACCTTC,CAAGSLNYGYTF
many,TRBJ1-5,TRBV2,.,12,TGTGCCAGCTCGGGGGATGATCAGCCCCAGCATTTT,CASSGDDQPQHF
.,TRBJ1-1,TRBV18,.,14,TGTGCCAGCTCCCCGTCTTTGTTGAACACTGAAGCTTTCTTT,CASSPSLLNTEAFF
few,TRBJ2-4,TRBV29-1,.,14,TGCAGCGTTGAAGAGGGGGGCAGGGCGGACATTCAGTACTTC,CSVEEGGRADIQYF
.,TRBJ2-5,TRBV13,.,14,TGTGCCAGCAGCTTAGGAGGTAGCACAGAGACCCAGTACTTC,CASSLGGSTETQYF
few,TRBJ1-1,TRBV27,TRBD1,17,TGTGCCAGCAGTGCTTGGGGACAGGGGGCGCTAAACACTGAAGCTTTCTTT,CASSAWGQGALNTEAFF
few,TRBJ1-1,TRBV6-4,.,14,TGTGCCAGCAGTGACTGGGCGGGGAACACTGAAGCTTTCTTT,CASSDWAGNTEAFF
many,TRBJ1-1,TRBV13,.,14,TGTGCCAGCACCATATCAAGGGGTCGCTCTGAAGCTTTCTTT,CASTISRGRSEAFF
many,TRBJ2-3,TRBV20-1,TRBD2,15,TGCAGTGCTAACTTAGCGGGGGCGATCACAGATACGCAGTATTTT,CSANLAGAITDTQYF
.,TRBJ2-2,TRBV5-4,.,16,TGTGCCAGCAGCCGCGGGACAGTACATAACACCGGGGAGCTGTTTTTT,CASSRGTVHNTGELFF
few,TRBJ1-2,TRBV3-1,TRBD1,14,TGTGCCAGCAGCCGGGGACAGGGGGGAGGCGGCTACACCTTC,CASSRGQGGGGYTF